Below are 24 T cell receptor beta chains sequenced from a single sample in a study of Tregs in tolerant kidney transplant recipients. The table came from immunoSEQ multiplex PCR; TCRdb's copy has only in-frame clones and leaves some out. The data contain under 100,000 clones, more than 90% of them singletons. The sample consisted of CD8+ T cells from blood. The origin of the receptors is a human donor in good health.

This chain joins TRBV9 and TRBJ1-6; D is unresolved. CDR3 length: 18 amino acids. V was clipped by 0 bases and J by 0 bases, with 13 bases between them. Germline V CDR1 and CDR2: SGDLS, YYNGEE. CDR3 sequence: CASSVVDGVSSYNSPLHF. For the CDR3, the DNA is TGTGCCAGCAGCGTAGTCGACGGTGTGAGCTCCTATAATTCACCCCTCCACTTT.

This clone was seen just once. The CDR3 coding sequence is TGCGCCAGCAGCCAAGATCGGCCAGCATCCTACGAGCAGTACTTC. It yields the protein CASSQDRPASYEQYF. The J gene is TRBJ2-7, the V gene TRBV4-1; unclear D gene. V lost 0 bases to trimming and J lost 1 base, with 10 bases between them. This CDR3 contains 15 residues. Germline CDR1 reads MGHRA; CDR2 reads YSYEKL.

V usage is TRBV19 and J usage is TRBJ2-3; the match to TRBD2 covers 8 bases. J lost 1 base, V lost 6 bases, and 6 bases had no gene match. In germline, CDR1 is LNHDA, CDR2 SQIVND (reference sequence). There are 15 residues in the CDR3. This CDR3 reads CASSQLAVGTDTQYF. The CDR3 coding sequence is TGTGCCAGTAGCCAACTAGCGGTCGGCACAGATACGCAGTATTTT.

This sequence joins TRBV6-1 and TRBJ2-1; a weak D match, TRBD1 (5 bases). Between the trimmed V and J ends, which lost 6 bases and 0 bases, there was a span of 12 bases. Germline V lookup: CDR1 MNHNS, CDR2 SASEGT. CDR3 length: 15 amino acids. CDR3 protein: CASRDMLSSYNEQFF. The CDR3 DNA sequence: TGTGCCAGCAGGGACATGTTGAGCTCCTACAATGAGCAGTTCTTC.

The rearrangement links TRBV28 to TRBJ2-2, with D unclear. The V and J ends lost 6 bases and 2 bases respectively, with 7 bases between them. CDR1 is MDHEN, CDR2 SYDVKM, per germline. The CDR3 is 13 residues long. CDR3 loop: CASSPPNTGELFF. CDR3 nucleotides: TGTGCCAGCAGCCCCCCCAACACCGGGGAGCTGTTTTTT. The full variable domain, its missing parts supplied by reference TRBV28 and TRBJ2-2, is DVKVTQSSRYLVKRTGEKVFLECVQDMDHENMFWYRQDPGLGLRLIYFSYDVKMKEKGDIPEGYSVSREKKERFSLILESASTNQTSMYLCASSPPNTGELFFGEGSRLTVL.

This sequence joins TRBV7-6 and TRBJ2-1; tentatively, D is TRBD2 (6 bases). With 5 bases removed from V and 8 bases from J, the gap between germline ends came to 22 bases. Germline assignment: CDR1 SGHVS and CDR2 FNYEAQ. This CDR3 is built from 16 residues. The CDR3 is CASSPPLARALYEQFF. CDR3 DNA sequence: TGTGCCAGCAGCCCCCCCCTAGCGAGAGCCCTCTATGAGCAGTTCTTC.

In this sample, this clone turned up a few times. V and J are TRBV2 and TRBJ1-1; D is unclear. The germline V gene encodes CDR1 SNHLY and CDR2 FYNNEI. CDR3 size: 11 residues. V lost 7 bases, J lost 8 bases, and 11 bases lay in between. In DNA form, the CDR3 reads TGTGCCAGCATCATCCAGACCGAAGCTTTCTTT. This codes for CASIIQTEAFF. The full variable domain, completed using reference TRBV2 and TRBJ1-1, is EPEVTQTPSHQVTQMGQEVILRCVPISNHLYFYWYRQILGQKVEFLVSFYNNEISEKSEIFDDQFSVERPDGSNFTLKIRSTKLEDSAMYFCASIIQTEAFFGQGTRLTVV.

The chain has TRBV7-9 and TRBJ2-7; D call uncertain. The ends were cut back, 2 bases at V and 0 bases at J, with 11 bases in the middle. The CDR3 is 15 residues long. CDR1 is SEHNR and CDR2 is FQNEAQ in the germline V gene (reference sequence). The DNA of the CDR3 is TGTGCCAGCAGCTTAAGCCAGGCTATCTCCTACGAGCAGTACTTC. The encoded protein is CASSLSQAISYEQYF.

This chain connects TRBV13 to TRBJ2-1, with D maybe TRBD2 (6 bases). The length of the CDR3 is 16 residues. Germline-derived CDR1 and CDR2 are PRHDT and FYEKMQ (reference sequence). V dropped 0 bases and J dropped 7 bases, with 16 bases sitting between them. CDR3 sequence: CASSLGQAGGKNEQFF. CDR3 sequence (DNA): TGTGCCAGCAGCTTAGGCCAAGCGGGTGGGAAGAATGAGCAGTTCTTC.

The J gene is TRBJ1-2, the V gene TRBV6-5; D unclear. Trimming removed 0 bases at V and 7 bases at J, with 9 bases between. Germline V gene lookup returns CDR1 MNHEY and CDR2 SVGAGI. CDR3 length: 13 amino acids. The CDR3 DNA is TGTGCCAGCAGTTACTCCTCTAGAGGTGGCTACACCTTC. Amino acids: CASSYSSRGGYTF.

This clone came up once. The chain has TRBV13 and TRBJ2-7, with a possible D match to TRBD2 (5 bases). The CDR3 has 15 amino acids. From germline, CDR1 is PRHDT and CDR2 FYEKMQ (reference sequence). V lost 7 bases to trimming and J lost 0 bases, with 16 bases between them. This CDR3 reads CASNPWESNSYEQYF. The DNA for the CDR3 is TGTGCCAGCAACCCATGGGAGTCGAACTCCTACGAGCAGTACTTC. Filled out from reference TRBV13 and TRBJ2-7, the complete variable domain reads AAGVIQSPRHLIKEKRETATLKCYPIPRHDTVYWYQQGPGQDPQFLISFYEKMQSDKGSIPDRFSAQQFSDYHSELNMSSLELGDSALYFCASNPWESNSYEQYFGPGTRLTVT.

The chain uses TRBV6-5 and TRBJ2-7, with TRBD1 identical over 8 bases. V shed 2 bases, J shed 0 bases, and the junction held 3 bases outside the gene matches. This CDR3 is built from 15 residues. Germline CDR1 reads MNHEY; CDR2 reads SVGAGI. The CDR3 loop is CASSYGGQDSYEQYF. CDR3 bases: TGTGCCAGCAGTTACGGGGGACAGGACTCCTACGAGCAGTACTTC.

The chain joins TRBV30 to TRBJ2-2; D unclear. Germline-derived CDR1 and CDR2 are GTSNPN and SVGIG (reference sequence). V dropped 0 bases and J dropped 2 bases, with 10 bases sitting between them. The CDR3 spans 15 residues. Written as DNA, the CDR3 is TGTGCCTGGAGTGTACTTGGGATTAACACCGGGGAGCTGTTTTTT. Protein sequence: CAWSVLGINTGELFF. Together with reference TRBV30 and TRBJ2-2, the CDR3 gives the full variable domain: SQTIHQWPATLVQPVGSPLSLECTVEGTSNPNLYWYRQAAGRGLQLLFYSVGIGQISSEVPQNLSASRPQDRQFILSSKKLLLSDSGFYLCAWSVLGINTGELFFGEGSRLTVL.

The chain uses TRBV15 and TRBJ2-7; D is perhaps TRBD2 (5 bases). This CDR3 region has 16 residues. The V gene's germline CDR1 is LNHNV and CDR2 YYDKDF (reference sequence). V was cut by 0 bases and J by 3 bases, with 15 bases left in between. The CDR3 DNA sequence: TGTGCCACCAGCAGAGATCCAGGACTTACATACTACGAGCAGTACTTC. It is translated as CATSRDPGLTYYEQYF.

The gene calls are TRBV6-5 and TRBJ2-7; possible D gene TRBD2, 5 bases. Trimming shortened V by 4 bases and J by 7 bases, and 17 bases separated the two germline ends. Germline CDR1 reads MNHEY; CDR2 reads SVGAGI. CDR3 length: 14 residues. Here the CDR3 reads CASSFPGYVYEQYF. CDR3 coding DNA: TGTGCCAGCAGTTTCCCGGGGTACGTCTATGAGCAGTACTTC.

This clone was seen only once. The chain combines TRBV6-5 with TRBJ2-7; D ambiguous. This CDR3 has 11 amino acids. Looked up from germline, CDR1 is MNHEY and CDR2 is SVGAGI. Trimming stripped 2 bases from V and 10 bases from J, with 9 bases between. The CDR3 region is CASSYVVHQYF. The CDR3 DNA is TGTGCCAGCAGTTACGTGGTTCACCAGTACTTC.

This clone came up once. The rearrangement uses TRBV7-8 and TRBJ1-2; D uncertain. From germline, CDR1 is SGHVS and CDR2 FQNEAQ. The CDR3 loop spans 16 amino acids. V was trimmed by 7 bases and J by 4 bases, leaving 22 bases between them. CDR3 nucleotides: TGTGCCAGCACCACGATCCAGGACCTGGTTGCCTATGGCTACACCTTC. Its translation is CASTTIQDLVAYGYTF.

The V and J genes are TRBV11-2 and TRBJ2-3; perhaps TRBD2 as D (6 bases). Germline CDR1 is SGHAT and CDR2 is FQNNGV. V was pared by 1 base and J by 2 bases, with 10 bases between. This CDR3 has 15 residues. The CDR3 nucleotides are TGTGCCAGCAGCTTAGGGGGGGAGCTCACAGATACGCAGTATTTT. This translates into CASSLGGELTDTQYF.

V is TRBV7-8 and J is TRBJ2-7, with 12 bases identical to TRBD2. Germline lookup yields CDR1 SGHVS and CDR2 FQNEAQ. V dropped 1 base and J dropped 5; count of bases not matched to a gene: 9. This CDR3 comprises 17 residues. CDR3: CASSLGLAGAPGHEQYF. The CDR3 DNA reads TGTGCCAGCAGCTTAGGACTAGCGGGAGCGCCCGGACACGAGCAGTACTTC. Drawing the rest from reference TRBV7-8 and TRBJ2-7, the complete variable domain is GAGVSQSPRYKVAKRGQDVALRCDPISGHVSLFWYQQALGQGPEFLTYFQNEAQLDKSGLPSDRFFAERPEGSVSTLKIQRTQQEDSAVYLCASSLGLAGAPGHEQYFGPGTRLTVT.

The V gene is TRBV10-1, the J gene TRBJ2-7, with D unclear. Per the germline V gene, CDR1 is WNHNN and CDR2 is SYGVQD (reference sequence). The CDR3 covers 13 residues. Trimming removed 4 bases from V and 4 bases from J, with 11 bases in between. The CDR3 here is CASSVSDSYEQYF. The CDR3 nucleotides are TGCGCCAGCAGTGTAAGCGACTCATACGAGCAGTACTTC.

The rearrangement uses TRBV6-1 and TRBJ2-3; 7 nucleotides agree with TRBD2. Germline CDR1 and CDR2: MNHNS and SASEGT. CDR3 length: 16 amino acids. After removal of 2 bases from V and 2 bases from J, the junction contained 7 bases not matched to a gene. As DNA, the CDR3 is TGTGCCAGCAGTGAACTTGTGAGCGGGGCCACAGATACGCAGTATTTT. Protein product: CASSELVSGATDTQYF.

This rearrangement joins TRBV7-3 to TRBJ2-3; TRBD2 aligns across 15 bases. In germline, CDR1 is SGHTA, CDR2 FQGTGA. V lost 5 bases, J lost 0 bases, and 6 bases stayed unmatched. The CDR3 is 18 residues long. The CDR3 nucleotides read TGTGCCAGCAGCAAGGGACTAGCGGGGGGATTTAGCACAGATACGCAGTATTTT. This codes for CASSKGLAGGFSTDTQYF.

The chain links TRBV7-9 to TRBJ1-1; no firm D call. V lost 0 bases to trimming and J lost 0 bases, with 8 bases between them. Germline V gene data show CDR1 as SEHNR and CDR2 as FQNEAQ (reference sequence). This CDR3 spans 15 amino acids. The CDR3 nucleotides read TGTGCCAGCAGCTTAGCCCGGTTCATGAACACTGAAGCTTTCTTT. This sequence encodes CASSLARFMNTEAFF.

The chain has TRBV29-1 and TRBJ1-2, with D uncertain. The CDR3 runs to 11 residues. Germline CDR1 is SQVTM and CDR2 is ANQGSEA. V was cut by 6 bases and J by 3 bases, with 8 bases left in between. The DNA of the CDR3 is TGCAGCGTCCTCTTCGACTATGGCTACACCTTC. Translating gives CSVLFDYGYTF. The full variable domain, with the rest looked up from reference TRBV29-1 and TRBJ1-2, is SAVISQKPSRDICQRGTSLTIQCQVDSQVTMMFWYRQQPGQSLTLIATANQGSEATYESGFVIDKFPISRPNLTFSTLTVSNMSPEDSSIYLCSVLFDYGYTFGSGTRLTVV.